These 26 T cell receptor beta chains share one sample of origin, sequenced in a study of cytomegalovirus exposure and HLA in healthy donors. Amplification used 60 Vbeta primers and 13 Jbeta primers. Sequencing was performed with immunoSEQ multiplex PCR; in TCRdb, only in-frame clones are kept and a portion is missing. The table lists roughly 180,000 clones, 80% of them singletons. The specimen was PBMCs. The receptors were sampled from a man aged 30 to 45 in good health and CMV-seropositive.

V usage is TRBV6-1 and J usage is TRBJ1-5; D is uncertain. Germline V gives CDR1 MNHNS, CDR2 SASEGT. V was shortened by 4 bases and J by 0 bases, with 7 bases between the two germline ends. This CDR3 contains 14 residues. The CDR3, as DNA: TGTGCCAGCAGTGTTCAGTATAGCAATCAGCCCCAGCATTTT. This gives the protein CASSVQYSNQPQHF.

The chain is built from TRBV7-2 and TRBJ2-7; possibly TRBD1 for D (5 bases). Germline V gene lookup returns CDR1 SGHTA and CDR2 FQGNSA. There are 16 residues in the CDR3. The V gene lost 0 bases and the J gene lost 6 bases, with 18 bases spanning the gap. CDR3 sequence (DNA): TGTGCCAGCAGCTTAGCGGGGCAGGGTCTTGGGCGCGAGCAGTACTTC. Encoded protein: CASSLAGQGLGREQYF.

This clone was seen once. The chain recombines TRBV2 with TRBJ2-1, with 9 positions matching TRBD2. V lost 8 bases and J lost 6; bases outside the gene matches: 8. The germline CDR1 and CDR2 sequences are SNHLY and FYNNEI. This CDR3 spans 14 amino acids. The CDR3 reads CASLRGGRVNEQFF. DNA for the CDR3: TGTGCCAGCCTCCGGGGCGGGAGGGTCAATGAGCAGTTCTTC.

The chain links TRBV7-8 to TRBJ2-3, with a possible D match to TRBD2 (7 bases). CDR3 size: 16 residues. The V end lost 8 bases, the J end lost 13 bases, and 31 bases lay between the germline ends. CDR1 SGHVS and CDR2 FQNEAQ come from the germline V gene. The CDR3 loop reads CASYLSPLGGDPGKYF. The CDR3 DNA reads TGTGCCAGCTATCTCTCCCCACTAGGGGGGGACCCAGGGAAGTATTTT.

This clone showed up just once. This chain links TRBV11-2 with TRBJ2-1, with 8 bases that match TRBD2. CDR1 and CDR2 (germline): SGHAT, FQNNGV. V lost 4 bases, J lost 8 bases, and 7 bases stayed unmatched. This CDR3 is 14 amino acids long. For the CDR3, the DNA is TGTGCCAGCAGCTCCGGACTAGCTCCCTATGAGCAGTTCTTC. This codes for CASSSGLAPYEQFF.

This chain uses TRBV5-6 with TRBJ2-5; TRBD2 matches 7 bases. V dropped 0 bases and J dropped 5; count of bases not matched to a gene: 4. The CDR3 extends over 14 amino acids. Germline V lookup: CDR1 SGHDT, CDR2 YYEEEE. DNA for the CDR3: TGTGCCAGCAGCTTGGCCTGGGGGGGTGAGACCCAGTACTTC. Translating gives CASSLAWGGETQYF. Looking up the rest from reference TRBV5-6 and TRBJ2-5 gives the full variable domain: DAGVTQSPTHLIKTRGQQVTLRCSPKSGHDTVSWYQQALGQGPQFIFQYYEEEERQRGNFPDRFSGHQFPNYSSELNVNALLLGDSALYLCASSLAWGGETQYFGPGTRLLVL.

This clone appeared a few times. The chain carries TRBV9 and TRBJ1-2; 7 bases align to TRBD1. With V trimmed by 3 bases and J by 2 bases, 19 bases remained unmatched. CDR3 length: 19 residues. Germline loops: CDR1 SGDLS, CDR2 YYNGEE. The CDR3: CASSDRQGISVTPNYGYTF. The DNA of the CDR3 is TGTGCCAGCAGCGACCGACAGGGTATATCAGTAACGCCGAACTATGGCTACACCTTC.

The V and J genes are TRBV5-4 and TRBJ2-4; 10 nucleotides line up with TRBD1. J gave up 0 bases and V 1 base, and 4 bases lay outside the gene matches. CDR1 and CDR2 from the germline V gene are SGHNT and YYREEE (reference sequence). The CDR3 has 17 residues. CDR3 DNA: TGTGCCAGCAGCTTGAGCGACAGGGGGCTAGCCAAAAACATTCAGTACTTC. Translating gives CASSLSDRGLAKNIQYF.

This clone showed up just a few times. Other nucleotide sequences in the sample specify the same CDR3. The chain combines TRBV5-1 with TRBJ1-2; 7 positions agree with TRBD1. Unmatched junction bases numbered 0, after V lost 2 bases and J lost 2 bases. Germline loops: CDR1 SGHRS, CDR2 YFSETQ. This CDR3 is 13 amino acids long. CDR3 loop: CASSLQGNYGYTF. The CDR3 DNA is TGCGCCAGCAGCTTACAGGGGAACTATGGCTACACCTTC.

As concerns this clone: The same CDR3 can be traced to other DNA sequences in this sample. V gene TRBV15 combines with J gene TRBJ1-2; possible D gene TRBD1, 5 bases. Germline assignment: CDR1 LNHNV and CDR2 YYDKDF (reference sequence). V was cut by 0 bases and J by 5 bases, with 7 bases left in between. The CDR3 length is 13 residues. The CDR3 region is CATSRDRGYGYTF. CDR3 nucleotide sequence: TGTGCCACCAGCAGAGATAGGGGATATGGCTACACCTTC.

In its sample, this clone was seen once. The chain employs TRBV7-9 and TRBJ2-2; TRBD1 matches at 9 bases. The CDR3 consists of 16 residues. CDR1 and CDR2 from the germline V gene are SEHNR and FQNEAQ (reference sequence). CDR3 nucleotides: TGTTCCATCAGGACGGGGACAGGGAGGGGAGACGGGGAGCTGTTTTTT. Protein sequence: CSIRTGTGRGDGELFF. The complete variable domain, with remaining parts taken from reference TRBV7-9 and TRBJ2-2, reads DTGVSQNPRHKITKRGQNVTFRCDPISEHNRLYWYRQTLGQGPEFLTYFQNEAQLEKSRLLSDRFSAERPKGSFSTLEIQRTEQGDSAMYLCSIRTGTGRGDGELFFGEGSRLTVL.

CDR3 amino acids: CASQPSGRAYEQYF. In DNA, the CDR3 is TGTGCCAGCCAGCCTAGCGGGAGGGCCTACGAGCAGTACTTC. The chain employs TRBV18 and TRBJ2-7, with TRBD2 matching over 12 bases. In germline, CDR1 is KGHSH, CDR2 LQKENI. This CDR3 has 14 residues. V gave up 8 bases and J gave up 2 bases; unmatched junction bases: 4.

The V gene is TRBV5-1, the J gene TRBJ2-3; D remains unclear. Germline CDR1 and CDR2: SGHRS and YFSETQ. The CDR3 has 16 residues. Trimming took off 3 bases at V and 6 bases at J, with 20 bases between the two ends. The CDR3 here is CASSSTLSEALDTQYF. The CDR3 DNA sequence: TGCGCCAGCAGCTCGACCCTCAGTGAGGCCTTGGATACGCAGTATTTT.

The genes are TRBV28 and TRBJ1-5; TRBD1 matches at 11 bases. Germline V gene data show CDR1 as MDHEN and CDR2 as SYDVKM. The CDR3 runs to 16 residues. V lost 3 bases and J lost 6; bases outside the gene matches: 7. CDR3 in amino acids: CASSFSMGTGGQPQHF. The CDR3 nucleotides are TGTGCCAGCAGTTTCTCCATGGGGACAGGGGGTCAGCCCCAGCATTTT.

The chain joins TRBV27 to TRBJ2-1; 10 nucleotides agree with TRBD1. Germline V gene data show CDR1 as MNHEY and CDR2 as SMNVEV (reference sequence). V dropped 5 bases and J dropped 7; count of bases not matched to a gene: 17. This CDR3 has 18 amino acids. The CDR3: CASSSLNRWDRGMNEQFF. The CDR3 DNA reads as TGTGCCAGCAGTAGTTTGAATAGGTGGGACAGGGGTATGAATGAGCAGTTCTTC.

The J gene is TRBJ2-7, the V gene TRBV25-1; 15 bases are shared with TRBD2. CDR1 and CDR2 from the germline V gene are MGHDK and SYGVNS. The J segment lost 7 bases and the V segment lost 4 bases, leaving 5 bases of the junction unmatched. The CDR3 has 15 residues. CDR3 nucleotides: TGTGCCAGCAGTGGGGGACTAGCGGGAGGCGGGGAGCAGTACTTC. It codes for CASSGGLAGGGEQYF.

The rearrangement links TRBV11-1 to TRBJ1-1; D uncertain. V gave up 8 bases and J gave up 1 base, with 11 bases separating them. The CDR3 is 13 residues long. CDR1 is SGHAT, CDR2 FQDESV, per germline (reference sequence). The CDR3 coding sequence is TGTGCCAGCGGTGCGGAAGAGAACACTGAAGCTTTCTTT. Translated: CASGAEENTEAFF.

The chain employs TRBV19 and TRBJ1-1; 7 bases are shared with TRBD1. Germline loops: CDR1 LNHDA, CDR2 SQIVND (reference sequence). The V and J ends lost 10 bases and 5 bases, in that order; junction bases with no gene match: 7. This CDR3 has 12 residues. CDR3 residues: CATEGGPTEAFF. In DNA, the CDR3 is TGTGCCACCGAAGGGGGCCCTACTGAAGCTTTCTTT. Full variable domain (rest looked up from reference TRBV19 and TRBJ1-1): DGGITQSPKYLFRKEGQNVTLSCEQNLNHDAMYWYRQDPGQGLRLIYYSQIVNDFQKGDIAEGYSVSREKKESFPLTVTSAQKNPTAFYLCATEGGPTEAFFGQGTRLTVV.

This chain joins TRBV7-9 and TRBJ2-7; the D gene is possibly TRBD2 (5 bases). Germline V CDR1 and CDR2: SEHNR, FQNEAQ (reference sequence). The CDR3 is 14 amino acids. With 0 bases removed from V and 2 bases from J, the gap between germline ends came to 8 bases. In DNA, the CDR3 is TGTGCCAGCAGCTTAGCTCTAGCCCCCTACGAGCAGTACTTC. Its protein product is CASSLALAPYEQYF. The entire variable domain, with the rest obtained from reference TRBV7-9 and TRBJ2-7, is as follows: DTGVSQNPRHKITKRGQNVTFRCDPISEHNRLYWYRQTLGQGPEFLTYFQNEAQLEKSRLLSDRFSAERPKGSFSTLEIQRTEQGDSAMYLCASSLALAPYEQYFGPGTRLTVT.

The rearrangement links TRBV5-5 to TRBJ2-6, with D perhaps TRBD2 (6 bases). The CDR3 runs to 18 residues. V was trimmed by 0 bases and J by 0 bases, leaving 13 bases between them. Germline values: CDR1 SGHKS, CDR2 YYEKEE (reference sequence). The CDR3 nucleotides are TGTGCCAGCAGCTTGGGGGGCGGGGCGAGCTCTGGGGCCAACGTCCTGACTTTC. This gives the protein CASSLGGGASSGANVLTF.

As DNA, the CDR3 is TGTGCCGGCGAGCCGAACAGGCTTAACTATGGCTACACCTTC. Amino acids: CAGEPNRLNYGYTF. The gene calls are TRBV2 and TRBJ1-2, with D possibly matching TRBD1 (5 bases). The germline V gene has CDR1 SNHLY and CDR2 FYNNEI. Trimming took 11 bases from V and 1 from J, leaving 17 bases between them. This CDR3 is built from 14 residues. The full variable domain, rest sourced from reference TRBV2 and TRBJ1-2, is EPEVTQTPSHQVTQMGQEVILRCVPISNHLYFYWYRQILGQKVEFLVSFYNNEISEKSEIFDDQFSVERPDGSNFTLKIRSTKLEDSAMYFCAGEPNRLNYGYTFGSGTRLTVV.

A remark on this clone: Different DNA sequences within this sample yield the same CDR3. V gene TRBV19 combines with J gene TRBJ2-7; TRBD1 matches at 9 bases. After removal of 6 bases from V and 4 bases from J, the junction contained 4 bases not matched to a gene. The CDR3 runs 13 residues. In germline, CDR1 is LNHDA, CDR2 SQIVND (reference sequence). For the CDR3, the DNA is TGTGCCAGTAGCGCAGGACAGGGGTACGAGCAGTACTTC. Translation gives CASSAGQGYEQYF.

The CDR3 bases are TGTGCCAGCAGCTCCGGGACAGGGAGCAATGAGCAGTTCTTC. Its protein product is CASSSGTGSNEQFF. V and J are TRBV6-1 and TRBJ2-1, with TRBD1 matching over 9 bases. The V and J ends lost 6 bases and 6 bases, in that order; junction bases with no gene match: 6. This CDR3 contains 14 residues. The germline gives CDR1 MNHNS, CDR2 SASEGT.

The chain combines TRBV5-4 with TRBJ1-5, with TRBD1 as a possible D gene (6 bases). V lost 0 bases and J 4 bases, leaving 8 bases between the germline ends. The CDR3 consists of 14 residues. CDR1 is SGHNT, CDR2 YYREEE, per germline (reference sequence). CDR3 region: CASSLGTGNQPQHF. CDR3 in DNA: TGTGCCAGCAGCTTGGGTACAGGGAATCAGCCCCAGCATTTT. Supplemented by reference TRBV5-4 and TRBJ1-5, the full variable domain reads ETGVTQSPTHLIKTRGQQVTLRCSSQSGHNTVSWYQQALGQGPQFIFQYYREEENGRGNFPPRFSGLQFPNYSSELNVNALELDDSALYLCASSLGTGNQPQHFGDGTRLSIL.

CDR3 sequence (DNA): TGTGCCAGCAGTTACCGGGGGGCGCGGGAAAACATTCAGTACTTC. The encoded protein is CASSYRGARENIQYF. V usage is TRBV6-5 and J usage is TRBJ2-4, with D perhaps matching TRBD2 (7 bases). V shed 2 bases and J shed 5 bases, with 13 bases lying between them. Germline CDR1 reads MNHEY; CDR2 reads SVGAGI. The CDR3 has 15 amino acids.

A remark on this clone: Germline and junction disagree at one end, which may indicate a read error. This sequence joins TRBV7-9 and TRBJ1-2, with TRBD1 matching 7 bases. This CDR3 has 16 residues. Germline CDR1 SEHNR, CDR2 FQNEAQ (reference sequence). The CDR3 sequence: CSSSLDLGQRNYGYTF. The CDR3 DNA sequence: TGTTCCAGCAGCTTAGATTTGGGACAGAGAAACTATGGCTACACCTTC.